This T cell receptor (beta chain) comes out of a study of control samples from healthy donors and cancer patients. TCRdb keeps only in-frame clones here, not all; method: immunoSEQ multiplex PCR. In all, the sample yields about 190,000 clones. The material sequenced was blood. This TCR derives from a woman aged 30 to 39 in good health.

This CDR3 reads CASSGDGRTGELFF. CDR3 DNA: TGTGCCAGCAGCGGGGACGGGAGGACCGGGGAGCTGTTTTTT. The chain recombines TRBV5-4 with TRBJ2-2; 7 bases are a match to TRBD2. The V gene end was trimmed by 4 bases and the J gene end by 5 bases; junction bases not matched to a gene: 5. Per germline, CDR1 SGHNT and CDR2 YYREEE (reference sequence). The CDR3 covers 14 residues.